This T cell receptor beta chain was obtained from a study of T cells after posttransplantation cyclophosphamide. Method: immunoSEQ multiplex PCR; TCRdb's copy keeps in-frame clones and lacks some. This sample comprises tens of thousands of clones, none seen once only. As to this clone: Its antigen is currently unknown.

Study results and limitations: Skin or GI-infiltrating T cells shared few TRB sequences with blood. Recipient CMV seropositivity and CMV reactivation strongly tracked TRB clonality. Later blood repertoires were often dominated by clones from the donor CD8+ memory compartment.

Peripheral blood was collected from the related graft donor on the marrow donation day. The sequence was collected from a middle-aged man in good health, CMV-negative, and a related stem cell transplant donor. Material: PBMCs.

As DNA, the CDR3 is TGTGCCAGCAGCTTTACTAGCGGGAACACCGGGGAGCTGTTTTTT. This encodes CASSFTSGNTGELFF. The chain links TRBV7-9 to TRBJ2-2, with TRBD2 identical over 8 bases. This CDR3 has 15 residues. The junction had 1 base not matched to a gene; V was cut back by 3 bases and J by 1 base. Germline-derived CDR1 and CDR2 are SEHNR and FQNEAQ (reference sequence).